This entry lists 14 T cell receptor beta chains sequenced from one sample in a study of T cell repertoires in cytomegalovirus infection. Via MiXCR, TCRdb re-called the reads, giving one row per CDR3 protein. The sample records 250,000 to 300,000 distinct CDR3 sequences, over 20% being singletons. The sequenced sample consisted of PBMCs. Receptor source: a human donor in good health (CMV status not recorded). Some clones in this sample may be carry-over from other donors' samples.

V gene TRBV7-3 combines with J gene TRBJ2-7; 14 bases are a match to TRBD2. This CDR3 comprises 15 residues. Germline V gene sequence: CDR1 SGHTA, CDR2 FQGTGA. The ends lost 4 bases at V and 2 bases at J; junction bases unmatched: 1. The CDR3 sequence is CASSWTSGGPYEQYF. In DNA form, the CDR3 reads TGTGCCAGCAGCTGGACTAGCGGGGGGCCCTACGAGCAGTACTTC.

The CDR3 DNA sequence: TGTGCCAGCAGCACCATACCCCGCCAAGACAGTGCTGAAGCTTTCTTT. This sequence encodes CASSTIPRQDSAEAFF. The chain couples TRBV7-9 to TRBJ1-1, with TRBD1 as a possible D gene (5 bases). CDR1 is SEHNR, CDR2 FQNEAQ, per germline (reference sequence). The V end lost 5 bases, the J end lost 6 bases, and 22 bases lay between the germline ends. The CDR3 runs 16 residues.

Only one count was recorded for this clonotype. J is TRBJ2-7 and V is TRBV20-1; D might be TRBD2 (6 bases). Trimming took 5 bases from V and 4 from J, leaving 18 bases between them. The germline V gene has CDR1 DFQATT and CDR2 SNEGSKA (reference sequence). The CDR3 is made up of 14 amino acids. CDR3 amino acids: CSAARDSRLYEQYF. The CDR3 DNA follows: TGCAGTGCTGCCCGGGACTCGAGATTGTACGAGCAGTACTTC.

The chain links TRBV28 to TRBJ1-1; the D gene is possibly TRBD1 (6 bases). V was trimmed by 4 bases and J by 3 bases, leaving 15 bases between them. Germline V CDR1 and CDR2: MDHEN, SYDVKM. This CDR3 is built from 15 residues. The CDR3 loop reads CASSSTGNWDTEAFF. CDR3 bases: TGTGCCAGCAGTTCGACAGGCAATTGGGACACTGAAGCTTTCTTT. Supplemented by reference TRBV28 and TRBJ1-1, the full variable domain reads DVKVTQSSRYLVKRTGEKVFLECVQDMDHENMFWYRQDPGLGLRLIYFSYDVKMKEKGDIPEGYSVSREKKERFSLILESASTNQTSMYLCASSSTGNWDTEAFFGQGTRLTVV.

This clonotype was counted at least ten times. This sequence joins TRBV7-2 and TRBJ1-2; 7 positions agree with TRBD1. This CDR3 is 14 amino acids long. Germline CDR1 reads SGHTA; CDR2 reads FQGNSA. After removal of 7 bases from V and 3 bases from J, the junction contained 8 bases not matched to a gene. Here the CDR3 DNA reads TGTGCCAGCAACCCGGGACAGATGGACTATGGCTACACCTTC. Translated: CASNPGQMDYGYTF. The full variable domain, with the rest looked up from reference TRBV7-2 and TRBJ1-2, is GAGVSQSPSNKVTEKGKDVELRCDPISGHTALYWYRQSLGQGLEFLIYFQGNSAPDKSGLPSDRFSAERTGGSVSTLTIQRTQQEDSAVYLCASNPGQMDYGYTFGSGTRLTVV.

This sequence joins TRBV5-6 and TRBJ1-2, with D perhaps matching TRBD1 (5 bases). The germline V gene has CDR1 SGHDT and CDR2 YYEEEE. With 2 bases removed from V and 1 base from J, the gap between germline ends came to 15 bases. The CDR3 loop spans 16 amino acids. CDR3 protein: CASSLRQLGGNYGYTF. DNA of the CDR3: TGTGCCAGCAGCTTACGACAGCTTGGTGGTAACTATGGCTACACCTTC.

This clonotype came up a few times. The chain carries TRBV6-1 and TRBJ2-7; possible D gene TRBD2, 6 bases. In germline, CDR1 is MNHNS, CDR2 SASEGT. V was clipped by 6 bases and J by 2 bases, with 17 bases between them. The CDR3 runs 15 residues. The CDR3 DNA sequence: TGTGCCAGCAGGGGAACCCGGACGGGAGCCTACGAGCAGTACTTC. It yields the protein CASRGTRTGAYEQYF.

This clonotype was seen more than once but under ten times. The V call is TRBV28, the J call TRBJ2-3; D is undetermined. V dropped 8 bases and J dropped 2 bases, with 8 bases sitting between them. The CDR3 spans 12 residues. Germline assignment: CDR1 MDHEN and CDR2 SYDVKM. CDR3 region: CASSGTTDTQYF. The CDR3 DNA reads as TGTGCCAGCTCCGGCACCACAGATACGCAGTATTTT.

This chain uses TRBV10-3 with TRBJ2-7; 7 bases are shared with TRBD2. The junction had 9 bases not matched to a gene; V was cut back by 11 bases and J by 5 bases. The CDR3 has 12 residues. Germline CDR1 and CDR2: ENHRY and SYGVKD. CDR3 protein: CASTGGGDEQYF. The CDR3 DNA reads as TGTGCCTCGACGGGGGGAGGGGACGAGCAGTACTTC.

This chain connects TRBV23-1 to TRBJ2-1; D gene uncertain. TRBV23-1 is marked as an open reading frame, function uncertain. This CDR3 has 16 amino acids. Between the trimmed V and J ends, which lost 0 bases and 4 bases, there was a span of 13 bases. As DNA, the CDR3 is TGCGCCAGCAGTCAATCTACGGCTCCCCCATACAATGAGCAGTTCTTC. It is translated as CASSQSTAPPYNEQFF.

This clonotype appeared many times. This chain connects TRBV6-2 or TRBV6-3 to TRBJ2-7, with a possible D match to TRBD1 (6 bases). V lost 6 bases to trimming and J lost 2 bases, with 14 bases between them. CDR3 length: 14 amino acids. CDR1 is MNHEY, CDR2 SVGEGT, per germline. The CDR3 protein is CASRSPGQTYEQYF. In nucleotides, the CDR3 is TGTGCCAGCAGATCCCCGGGACAAACCTACGAGCAGTACTTC.

The chain is built from TRBV14 and TRBJ1-4; maybe TRBD1 (5 bases). Per the germline V gene, CDR1 is SGHDN and CDR2 is FVKESK. The CDR3 sequence is 17 residues long. V lost 4 bases and J 7 bases, leaving 22 bases between the germline ends. CDR3 loop: CASSPGRFRTEGEKLFF. The CDR3, as DNA: TGTGCCAGCAGCCCAGGGAGGTTCCGAACGGAGGGTGAAAAACTGTTTTTT.

The chain has TRBV5-4 and TRBJ1-1, with D perhaps TRBD1 (6 bases). The CDR3 runs to 17 residues. Looked up from germline, CDR1 is SGHNT and CDR2 is YYREEE (reference sequence). V was pared by 4 bases and J by 1 base, with 20 bases between. In nucleotides, the CDR3 is TGTGCCAGCAGCCCAGATCCGGTGGACAGCAGGAACACTGAAGCTTTCTTT. Its translation is CASSPDPVDSRNTEAFF.

The chain recombines TRBV7-9 with TRBJ2-7, with 10 bases matching TRBD2. The V gene end was trimmed by 5 bases and the J gene end by 0 bases; junction bases not matched to a gene: 4. This CDR3 contains 15 residues. CDR1 and CDR2 from the germline V gene are SEHNR and FQNEAQ (reference sequence). CDR3 loop: CASSASGRSSYEQYF. DNA of the CDR3: TGTGCCAGCAGCGCTAGCGGGAGAAGCTCCTACGAGCAGTACTTC.